This TCR beta chain stems from a study of post-analysis software for immune sequencing data. The CDR3 has 17 residues. The V gene's germline CDR1 is SGHRS and CDR2 YFSETQ. TCR beta libraries were prepared from cDNA with unique molecular identifiers. TCRdb passed the PCR reads through MiXCR, listing each CDR3 protein once. The sample shows about 160,000 distinct CDR3 sequences, 36% of them seen only once. As concerns this clonotype: The germline gene is not matched at one end of the junction; a read error may be the cause.

J is TRBJ1-4 and V is TRBV5-1, with TRBD1 identical over 11 bases. This TCR was recovered from a girl aged 10 to 17 with multiple sclerosis. Sequences were derived from blood, sampled after autologous hematopoietic stem cell transplantation. CDR3 DNA sequence: TGCGCCGGCAGCTCCTTTGGACAGGGGGCGAGTAATGAAAAACTGTTTTTT. Translation gives CAGSSFGQGASNEKLFF.